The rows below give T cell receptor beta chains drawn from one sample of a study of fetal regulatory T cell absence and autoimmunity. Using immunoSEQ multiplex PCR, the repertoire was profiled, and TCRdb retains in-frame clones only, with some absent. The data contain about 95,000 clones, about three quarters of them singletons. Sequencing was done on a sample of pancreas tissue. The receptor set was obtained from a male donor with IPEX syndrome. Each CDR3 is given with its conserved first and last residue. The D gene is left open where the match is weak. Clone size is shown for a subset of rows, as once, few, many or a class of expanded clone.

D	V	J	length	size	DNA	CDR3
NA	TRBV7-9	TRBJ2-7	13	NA	TGTGCCAGCAGCCCAGGGCCCTACCCCGAGCAGTACTTC	CASSPGPYPEQYF
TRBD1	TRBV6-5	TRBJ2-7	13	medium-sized	TGTGCCACCTCGGGACAGGGGTCCTACGAGCAGTACTTC	CATSGQGSYEQYF
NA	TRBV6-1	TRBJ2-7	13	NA	TGTGCCAGCAGCCGGGCAGCGTCCTACGAGCAGTACTTC	CASSRAASYEQYF
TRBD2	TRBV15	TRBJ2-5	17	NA	TGTGCCACCAGCAGTGGGACTAGCGGGAGGGCCGGAGAGACCCAGTACTTC	CATSSGTSGRAGETQYF
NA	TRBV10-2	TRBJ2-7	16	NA	TGCGCCAGCAGTGAATTCGGCCAGGGGTCCCCCTACGAGCAGTACTTC	CASSEFGQGSPYEQYF
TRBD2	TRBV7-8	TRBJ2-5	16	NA	TGTGCCAGCAGCCCTAGACTAGCGGGGGCTCAAGAGACCCAGTACTTC	CASSPRLAGAQETQYF
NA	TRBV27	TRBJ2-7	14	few	TGTGCCAGCAGTTACTCAGGGTACGCCTACGAGCAGTACTTC	CASSYSGYAYEQYF
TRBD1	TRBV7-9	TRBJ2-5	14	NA	TGTGCCAGCAGCAACGACAGGGTGGGTGAGACCCAGTACTTC	CASSNDRVGETQYF
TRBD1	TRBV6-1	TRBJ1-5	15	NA	TGTGCCAGCAGTGAAGTCACAGGGGGCAATCAGCCCCAGCATTTT	CASSEVTGGNQPQHF
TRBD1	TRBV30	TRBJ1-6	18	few	TGTGCCTGGACGAGGGACAGGGGGCGGCTGCCTTTTAATTCACCCCTCCACTTT	CAWTRDRGRLPFNSPLHF
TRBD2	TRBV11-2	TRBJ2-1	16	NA	TGTGCCAGCAGCCAGAGGGTAGCGGGCCCCTACAATGAGCAGTTCTTC	CASSQRVAGPYNEQFF
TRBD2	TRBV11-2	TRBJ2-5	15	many	TGTGCCAGCAGTCCTAGCGGGGGGGGGCGAGAGACCCAGTACTTC	CASSPSGGGRETQYF
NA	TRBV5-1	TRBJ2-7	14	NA	TGTGCCAGCAGCTTTGGAGGAAGCACCTACGAGCAGTACTTC	CASSFGGSTYEQYF
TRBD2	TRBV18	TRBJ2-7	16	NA	TGTGCCAGCTCACCCCCGGGACTAGCGGGAGCTGACGAGCAGTACTTC	CASSPPGLAGADEQYF
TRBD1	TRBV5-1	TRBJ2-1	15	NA	TGCGCCAGCAGCTTGGGGGGACAGGGGAAGAATGAGCAGTTCTTC	CASSLGGQGKNEQFF
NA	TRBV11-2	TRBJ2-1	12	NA	TGTGCCAGCAGCCAATTCCTCTATGAGCAGTTCTTC	CASSQFLYEQFF
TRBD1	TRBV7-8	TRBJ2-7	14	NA	TGTGCCAGCAGCCCCAGGGGGCGCTCCTACGAGCAGTACTTC	CASSPRGRSYEQYF
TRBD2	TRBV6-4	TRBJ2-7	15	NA	TGTGCCAGCGGTAACCTAGCGGGGATGGGCTACGAGCAGTACTTC	CASGNLAGMGYEQYF
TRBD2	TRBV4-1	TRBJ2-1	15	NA	TGCGCCAGCAGGTCTACTAGCGGGAGTAGGGTTGAGCAGTTCTTC	CASRSTSGSRVEQFF
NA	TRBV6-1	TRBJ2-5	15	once	TGTGCCAGCTTATTTAGACGGGGCGTACAAGAGACCCAGTACTTC	CASLFRRGVQETQYF
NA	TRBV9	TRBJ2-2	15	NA	TGTGCCAGCAGCGAGAGGTCCGGTAAAGGCGGGGAGCTGTTTTTT	CASSERSGKGGELFF
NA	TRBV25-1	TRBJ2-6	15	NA	TGTGCCAGCAGTGATAGGGACTCTGGGGCCAACGTCCTGACTTTC	CASSDRDSGANVLTF
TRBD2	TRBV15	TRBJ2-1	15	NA	TGTGCCACCAGCAGCCTAGCGGGGGGCTACAATGAGCAGTTCTTC	CATSSLAGGYNEQFF
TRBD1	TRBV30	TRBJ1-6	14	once	TGTGCCTGGAGCCGGACAGGGGAGGATTCACCCCTCCACTTT	CAWSRTGEDSPLHF
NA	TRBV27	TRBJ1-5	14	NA	TGTGCCAGCAGTTTAAACAGGGCCAATCAGCCCCAGCATTTT	CASSLNRANQPQHF
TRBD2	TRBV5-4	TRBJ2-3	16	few	TGTGCCAGCAGCTTGCGCAGCGGGGGGGCCCGGGATACGCAGTATTTT	CASSLRSGGARDTQYF
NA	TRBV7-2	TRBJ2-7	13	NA	TGTGCCAGCAGCTTAGCAGGATCCTACGAGCAGTACTTC	CASSLAGSYEQYF
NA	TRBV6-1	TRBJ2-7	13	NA	TGTGCCAGCAGTGAATTGTGGGTCCACGAGCAGTACTTC	CASSELWVHEQYF
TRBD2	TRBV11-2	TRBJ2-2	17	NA	TGTGCCAGCACCAGACTAGCGGGGGGTCTGTCCACCGGGGAGCTGTTTTTT	CASTRLAGGLSTGELFF
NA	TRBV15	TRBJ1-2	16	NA	TGTGCCACCAGCAGGGCTTTGGGGGGAGAGGGCTATGGCTACACCTTC	CATSRALGGEGYGYTF
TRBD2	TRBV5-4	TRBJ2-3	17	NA	TGTGCCAGCAGCTTGGTACTAGCGGGGGGCTTCACAGATACGCAGTATTTT	CASSLVLAGGFTDTQYF
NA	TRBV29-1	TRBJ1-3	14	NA	TGCAGCGTTGAAGATCCAGGGGCGAGAAACACCATATATTTT	CSVEDPGARNTIYF
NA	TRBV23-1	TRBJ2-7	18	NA	TGCGCCAGCACCTATACCCTGCGGGGCAGGGGAATATCCTACGAGCAGTACTTC	CASTYTLRGRGISYEQYF
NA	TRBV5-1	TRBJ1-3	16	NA	TGCGCCAGCAGCTTGGCCCACAGAAGCCCTGGAAACACCATATATTTT	CASSLAHRSPGNTIYF
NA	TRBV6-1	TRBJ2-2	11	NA	TGTGCCAGCAGACTGCCCGGGGAGCTGTTTTTT	CASRLPGELFF
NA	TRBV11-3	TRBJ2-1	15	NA	TGTGCCAGCAGTTCAAAGATCCCTTGGCGGGGCCCGCAGTTCTTC	CASSSKIPWRGPQFF
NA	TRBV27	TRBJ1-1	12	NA	TGTGCCAGCAGTTTTTGGGGCACTGAAGCTTTCTTT	CASSFWGTEAFF
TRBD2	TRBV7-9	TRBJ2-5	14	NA	TGTGCCAGCAGAGAGCGGGGGGGCCTAAAGACCCAGTACTTC	CASRERGGLKTQYF
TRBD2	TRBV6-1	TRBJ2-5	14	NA	TGTGCCAGCAGGACTAGCGGGAGCCGGGAGACCCAGTACTTC	CASRTSGSRETQYF
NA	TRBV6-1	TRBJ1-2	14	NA	TGTGCCAGCGGGCCTGGCCCCCCTAACTATGGCTACACCTTC	CASGPGPPNYGYTF
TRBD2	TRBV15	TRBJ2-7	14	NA	TGTGCCACCGGAAGACTAGCCACGGACTACGAGCAGTACTTC	CATGRLATDYEQYF
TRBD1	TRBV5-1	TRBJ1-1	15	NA	TGCGCCAGCAGCCCCCAGGGACAGACAAACACTGAAGCTTTCTTT	CASSPQGQTNTEAFF
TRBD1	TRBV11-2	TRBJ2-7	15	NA	TGTGCCAGCAGCCCTTTCGGGACAGGGGAATACGAGCAGTACTTC	CASSPFGTGEYEQYF
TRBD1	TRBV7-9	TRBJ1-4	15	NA	TGTGCCAGCAGCTCCAACAGGGGGCTATGGGAAAAACTGTTTTTT	CASSSNRGLWEKLFF
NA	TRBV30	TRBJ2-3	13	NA	TGTGCCTGGGAAGGCAGGGTCACAGATACGCAGTATTTT	CAWEGRVTDTQYF
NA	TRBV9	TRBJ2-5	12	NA	TGTGCCAGCAGCTCGACCGCTGGGGCCCAGTACTTC	CASSSTAGAQYF
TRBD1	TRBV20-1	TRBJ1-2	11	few	TGCAGTGCTACAGGGGGATATGGCTACACCTTC	CSATGGYGYTF
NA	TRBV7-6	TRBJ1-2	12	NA	TGTGCCAGCATCGAGGGGGGGGATGGCTACACCTTC	CASIEGGDGYTF
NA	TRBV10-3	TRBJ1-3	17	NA	TGTGCCATCAGGGCACACATTACGCCAGGCTCTGGAAACACCATATATTTT	CAIRAHITPGSGNTIYF
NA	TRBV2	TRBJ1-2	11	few	TGTGCCAGCAGTGAATGGAGGGGCTACACCTTC	CASSEWRGYTF
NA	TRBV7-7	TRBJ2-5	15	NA	TGTGCCAGCAGCCACGCCAGGGATCTGCGAGAGACCCAGTACTTC	CASSHARDLRETQYF
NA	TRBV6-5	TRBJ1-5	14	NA	TGTGCCAGCAGTTATGACAGTCCCAATCAGCCCCAGCATTTT	CASSYDSPNQPQHF